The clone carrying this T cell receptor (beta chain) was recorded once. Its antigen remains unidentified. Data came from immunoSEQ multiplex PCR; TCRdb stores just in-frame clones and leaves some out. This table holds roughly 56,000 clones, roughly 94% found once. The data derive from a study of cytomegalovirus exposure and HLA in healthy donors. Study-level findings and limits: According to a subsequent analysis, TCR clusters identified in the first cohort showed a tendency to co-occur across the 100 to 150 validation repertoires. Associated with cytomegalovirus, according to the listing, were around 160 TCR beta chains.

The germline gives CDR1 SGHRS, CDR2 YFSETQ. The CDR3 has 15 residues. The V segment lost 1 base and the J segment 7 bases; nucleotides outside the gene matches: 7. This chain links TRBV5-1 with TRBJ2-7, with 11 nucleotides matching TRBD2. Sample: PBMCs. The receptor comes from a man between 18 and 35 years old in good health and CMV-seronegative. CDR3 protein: CASSLRLAGPREQYF. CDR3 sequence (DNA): TGCGCCAGCAGCTTGAGACTAGCGGGACCGAGGGAGCAGTACTTC.